The T cell receptor (beta chain) described here comes from a study of graft-versus-host responses after intestinal transplantation. About the research overall: Recipients got multivisceral, liver-intestinal, or isolated intestinal transplants. Recipients uniformly received anti-thymocyte globulin induction, followed by tacrolimus and steroids for about three years.

Study findings and constraints: Early after transplant, HvG clones declined as circulating GvH clones peaked. Allografts carried high graft-versus-host to host-versus-graft clonal ratios in patients having graft-donor T cell macrochimerism.

Details on this clone: The antigen remains unidentified.

The protocol was immunoSEQ multiplex PCR, while the TCRdb copy is restricted to in-frame clones and leaves out a portion. The sample holds roughly 98,000 clones, around 93% seen once. This clonotype originated in a human donor who was the organ donor for an intestinal transplant. The sample here was unstimulated CD8+ T cells sorted from spleen or lymph node cells, taken before transplant.

The CDR3 sequence: CASSLWGTGFDYEQYF. In DNA form, the CDR3 reads TGTGCCAGCAGCTTATGGGGGACAGGGTTTGATTACGAGCAGTACTTC. This sequence joins TRBV7-2 and TRBJ2-7; TRBD1 aligns across 9 bases. Germline V gene data show CDR1 as SGHTA and CDR2 as FQGNSA. This CDR3 spans 16 amino acids. V shed 2 bases, J shed 4 bases, and the junction held 9 bases outside the gene matches.